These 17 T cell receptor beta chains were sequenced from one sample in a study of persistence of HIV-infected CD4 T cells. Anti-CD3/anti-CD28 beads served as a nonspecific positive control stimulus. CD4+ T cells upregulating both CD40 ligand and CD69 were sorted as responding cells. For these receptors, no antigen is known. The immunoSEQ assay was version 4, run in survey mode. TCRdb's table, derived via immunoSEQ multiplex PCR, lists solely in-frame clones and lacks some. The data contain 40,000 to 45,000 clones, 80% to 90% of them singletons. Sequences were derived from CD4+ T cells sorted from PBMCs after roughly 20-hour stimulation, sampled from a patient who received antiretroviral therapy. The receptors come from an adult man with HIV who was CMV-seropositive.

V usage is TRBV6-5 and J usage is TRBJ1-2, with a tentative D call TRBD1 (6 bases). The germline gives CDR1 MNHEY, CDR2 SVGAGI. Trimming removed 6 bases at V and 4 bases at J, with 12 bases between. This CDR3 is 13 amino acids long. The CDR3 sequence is CASRRRGLYGYTF. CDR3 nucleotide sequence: TGTGCCAGCAGACGGCGGGGGCTCTATGGCTACACCTTC.

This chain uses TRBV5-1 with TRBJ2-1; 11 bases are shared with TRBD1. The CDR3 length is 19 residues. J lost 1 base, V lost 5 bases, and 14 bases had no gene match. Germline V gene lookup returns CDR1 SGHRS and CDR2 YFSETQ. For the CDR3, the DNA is TGCGCCAGCAGGGTTACGGGACAGGGGGGTGGCGCGTCCTACAATGAGCAGTTCTTC. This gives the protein CASRVTGQGGGASYNEQFF. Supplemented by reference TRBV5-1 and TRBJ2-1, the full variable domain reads KAGVTQTPRYLIKTRGQQVTLSCSPISGHRSVSWYQQTPGQGLQFLFEYFSETQRNKGNFPGRFSGRQFSNSRSEMNVSTLELGDSALYLCASRVTGQGGGASYNEQFFGPGTRLTVL.

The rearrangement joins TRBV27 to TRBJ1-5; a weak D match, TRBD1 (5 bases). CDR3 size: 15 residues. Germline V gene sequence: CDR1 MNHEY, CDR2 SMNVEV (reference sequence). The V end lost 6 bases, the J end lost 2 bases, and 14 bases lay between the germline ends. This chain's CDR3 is CASRTRASGNQPQHF. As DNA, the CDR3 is TGTGCCAGCAGGACCAGGGCATCCGGCAATCAGCCCCAGCATTTT.

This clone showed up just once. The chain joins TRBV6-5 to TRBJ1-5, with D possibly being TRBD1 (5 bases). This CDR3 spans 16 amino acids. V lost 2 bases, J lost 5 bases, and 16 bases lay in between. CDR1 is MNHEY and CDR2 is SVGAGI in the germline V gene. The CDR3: CASSYGSAGGYQPQHF. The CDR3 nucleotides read TGTGCCAGCAGTTACGGCAGCGCCGGGGGGTATCAGCCCCAGCATTTT.

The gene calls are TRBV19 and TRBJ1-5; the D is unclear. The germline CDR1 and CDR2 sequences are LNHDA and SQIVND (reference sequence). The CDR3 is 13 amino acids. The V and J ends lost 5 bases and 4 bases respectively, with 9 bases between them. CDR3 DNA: TGTGCCAGTAGTGGGCGGGCTAATCAGCCCCAGCATTTT. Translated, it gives CASSGRANQPQHF.

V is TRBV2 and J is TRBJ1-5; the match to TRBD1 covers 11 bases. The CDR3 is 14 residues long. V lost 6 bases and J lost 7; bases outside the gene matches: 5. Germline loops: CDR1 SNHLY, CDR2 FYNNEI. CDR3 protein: CASSRGQGAQPQHF. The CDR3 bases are TGTGCCAGCAGCCGAGGACAGGGGGCACAGCCCCAGCATTTT.

The CDR3 DNA reads as TGCAGTGCCGGACAGAATCAGCCCCAGCATTTT. Its protein product is CSAGQNQPQHF. V and J are TRBV20-1 and TRBJ1-5; possible D gene TRBD1, 6 bases. Germline CDR1 DFQATT, CDR2 SNEGSKA (reference sequence). The V end lost 6 bases, the J end lost 4 bases, and 7 bases lay between the germline ends. The CDR3 runs 11 residues.

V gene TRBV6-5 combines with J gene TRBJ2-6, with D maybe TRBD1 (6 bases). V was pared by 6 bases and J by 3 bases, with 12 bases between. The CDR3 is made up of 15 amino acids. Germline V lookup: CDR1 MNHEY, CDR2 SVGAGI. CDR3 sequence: CASSTGSGGANVLTF. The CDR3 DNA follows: TGTGCCAGCAGCACAGGGTCGGGTGGGGCCAACGTCCTGACTTTC.

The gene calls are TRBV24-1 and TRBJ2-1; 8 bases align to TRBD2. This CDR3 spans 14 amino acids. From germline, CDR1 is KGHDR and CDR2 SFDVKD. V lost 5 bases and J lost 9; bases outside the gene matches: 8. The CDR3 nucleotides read TGTGCCACCAGTGGCCAGCGGGGGTTGAGTGAGCAGTTCTTC. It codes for CATSGQRGLSEQFF.

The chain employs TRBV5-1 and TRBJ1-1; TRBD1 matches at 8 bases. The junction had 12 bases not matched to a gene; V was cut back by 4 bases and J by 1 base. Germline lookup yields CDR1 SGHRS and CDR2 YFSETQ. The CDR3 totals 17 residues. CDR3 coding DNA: TGCGCCAGCAGCAGAAAACCGTCCGGGACAGGGAACACTGAAGCTTTCTTT. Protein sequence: CASSRKPSGTGNTEAFF.

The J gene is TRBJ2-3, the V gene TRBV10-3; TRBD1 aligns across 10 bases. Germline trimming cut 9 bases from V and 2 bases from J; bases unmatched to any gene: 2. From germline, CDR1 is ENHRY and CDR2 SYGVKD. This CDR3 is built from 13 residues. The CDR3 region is CAIGQGVTDTQYF. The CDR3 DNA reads TGTGCCATAGGACAGGGGGTCACAGATACGCAGTATTTT.

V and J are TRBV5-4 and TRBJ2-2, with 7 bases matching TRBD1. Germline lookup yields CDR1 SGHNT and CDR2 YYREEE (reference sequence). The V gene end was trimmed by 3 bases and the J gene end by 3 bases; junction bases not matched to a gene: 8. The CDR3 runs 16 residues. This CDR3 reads CASSSVRDSHTGELFF. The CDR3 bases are TGTGCCAGCAGCTCTGTCCGGGACAGTCACACCGGGGAGCTGTTTTTT.

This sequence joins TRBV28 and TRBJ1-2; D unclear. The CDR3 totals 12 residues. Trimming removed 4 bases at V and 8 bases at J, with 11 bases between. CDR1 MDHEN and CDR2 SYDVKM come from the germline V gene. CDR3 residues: CASSSRFGGYTF. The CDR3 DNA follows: TGTGCCAGCAGTTCCCGGTTTGGGGGCTACACCTTC.

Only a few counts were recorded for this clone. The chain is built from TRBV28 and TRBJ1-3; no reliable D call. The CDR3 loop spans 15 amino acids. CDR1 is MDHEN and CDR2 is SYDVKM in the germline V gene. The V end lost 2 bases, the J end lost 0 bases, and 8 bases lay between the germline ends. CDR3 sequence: CASSLGTISGNTIYF. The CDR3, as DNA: TGTGCCAGCAGTTTAGGCACCATCTCTGGAAACACCATATATTTT. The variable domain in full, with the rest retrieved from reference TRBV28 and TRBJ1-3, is DVKVTQSSRYLVKRTGEKVFLECVQDMDHENMFWYRQDPGLGLRLIYFSYDVKMKEKGDIPEGYSVSREKKERFSLILESASTNQTSMYLCASSLGTISGNTIYFGEGSWLTVV.

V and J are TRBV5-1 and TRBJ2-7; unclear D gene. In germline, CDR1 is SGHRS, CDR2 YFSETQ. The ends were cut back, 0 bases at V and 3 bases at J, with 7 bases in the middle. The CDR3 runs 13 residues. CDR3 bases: TGCGCCAGCAGCTTGGCGCAAGACTACGAGCAGTACTTC. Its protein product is CASSLAQDYEQYF.

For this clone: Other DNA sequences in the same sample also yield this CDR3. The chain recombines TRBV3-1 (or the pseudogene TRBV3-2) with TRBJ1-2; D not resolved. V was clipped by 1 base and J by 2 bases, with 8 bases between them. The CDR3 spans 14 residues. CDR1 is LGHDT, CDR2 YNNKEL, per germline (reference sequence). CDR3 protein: CASSQGGRNYGYTF. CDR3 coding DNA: TGTGCCAGCAGCCAAGGAGGGCGAAACTATGGCTACACCTTC.

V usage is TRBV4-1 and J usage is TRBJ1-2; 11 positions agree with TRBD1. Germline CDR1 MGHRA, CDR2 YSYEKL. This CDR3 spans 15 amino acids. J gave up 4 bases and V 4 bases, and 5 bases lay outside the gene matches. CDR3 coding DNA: TGCGCCAGCAGCCTACGGACAGGGGGCTCCTATGGCTACACCTTC. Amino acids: CASSLRTGGSYGYTF.